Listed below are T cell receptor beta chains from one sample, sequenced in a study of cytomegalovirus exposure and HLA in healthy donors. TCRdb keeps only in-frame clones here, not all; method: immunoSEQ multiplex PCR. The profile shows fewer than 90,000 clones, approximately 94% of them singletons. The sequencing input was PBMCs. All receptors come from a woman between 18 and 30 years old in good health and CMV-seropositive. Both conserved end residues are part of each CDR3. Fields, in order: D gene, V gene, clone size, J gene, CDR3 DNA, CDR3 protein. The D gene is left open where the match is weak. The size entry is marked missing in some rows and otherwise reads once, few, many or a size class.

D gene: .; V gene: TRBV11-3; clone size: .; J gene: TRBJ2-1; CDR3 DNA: TGTGCCAGCAGCCCAGATATGTGGCGGGGGCGCTTCTACAATGAGCAGTTCTTC; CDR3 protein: CASSPDMWRGRFYNEQFF
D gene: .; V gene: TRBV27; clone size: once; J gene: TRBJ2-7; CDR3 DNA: TGTGCCAGCAGTTTATCGCAGGGTGTGGGCTACGAGCAGTACTTC; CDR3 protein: CASSLSQGVGYEQYF
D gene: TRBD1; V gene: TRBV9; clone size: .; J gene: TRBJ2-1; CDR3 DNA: TGTGCCAGCAGCGTAACAGGGGGCAACAATGAGCAGTTCTTC; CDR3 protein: CASSVTGGNNEQFF
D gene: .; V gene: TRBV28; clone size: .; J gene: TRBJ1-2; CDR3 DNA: TGTGCCAGCAGTTTATTTCAGGATGGCTACACCTTC; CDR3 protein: CASSLFQDGYTF
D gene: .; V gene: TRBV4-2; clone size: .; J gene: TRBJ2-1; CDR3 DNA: TGTGCCAGCAGCCAAGAGGCTAGCGACTACAATGAGCAGTTCTTC; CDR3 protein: CASSQEASDYNEQFF
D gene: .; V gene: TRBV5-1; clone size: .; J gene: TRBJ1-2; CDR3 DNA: TGCGCCAGCAGCTTGGAGGCAGGCGGGAACTATGGCTACACCTTC; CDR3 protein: CASSLEAGGNYGYTF
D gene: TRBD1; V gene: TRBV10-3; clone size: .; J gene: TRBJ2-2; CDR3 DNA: TGTGCCATCAGCCTCTTGGGACAGCTAATGAACACCGGGGAGCTGTTTTTT; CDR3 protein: CAISLLGQLMNTGELFF
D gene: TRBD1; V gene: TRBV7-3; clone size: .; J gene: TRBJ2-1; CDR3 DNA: TGTGCCAGCAGCTTAATCTCAGGGGGCCTGGCCGATGAGCAGTTCTTC; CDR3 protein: CASSLISGGLADEQFF
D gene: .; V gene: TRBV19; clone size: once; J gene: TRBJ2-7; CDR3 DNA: TGTGCCAGTAGTATAGTTGGCACCTCCTACGAGCAGTACTTC; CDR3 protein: CASSIVGTSYEQYF
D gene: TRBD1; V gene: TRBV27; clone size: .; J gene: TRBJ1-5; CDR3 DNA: TGTGCCAGCAGTTTATTTGCCGGGACAGGGGGCGGTGTAGGAAGCAATCAGCCCCAGCATTTT; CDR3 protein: CASSLFAGTGGGVGSNQPQHF
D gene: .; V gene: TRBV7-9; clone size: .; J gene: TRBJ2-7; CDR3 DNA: TGTGCCAGCGTGAGACAGGCAGGCTACGAGCAGTACTTC; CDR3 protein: CASVRQAGYEQYF
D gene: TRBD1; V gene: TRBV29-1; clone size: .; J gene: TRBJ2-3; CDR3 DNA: TGCAGCGTCGCAGGACAGGGGGAAGTCGGTACGCAGTATTTT; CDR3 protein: CSVAGQGEVGTQYF
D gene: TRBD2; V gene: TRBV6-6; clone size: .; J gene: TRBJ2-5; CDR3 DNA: TGTGCCACCCGGGCTAGCGGGAGTTTAGAGACCCAGTACTTC; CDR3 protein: CATRASGSLETQYF
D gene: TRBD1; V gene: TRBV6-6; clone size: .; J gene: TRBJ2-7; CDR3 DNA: TGTGCCAGCAGACCCGGGACAGGGGGCTTCTACGAGCAGTACTTC; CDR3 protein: CASRPGTGGFYEQYF
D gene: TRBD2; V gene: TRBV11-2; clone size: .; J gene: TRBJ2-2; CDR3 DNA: TGTGCCAGCAGCTTGAGCGGGAGTACCGGGGAGCTGTTTTTT; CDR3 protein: CASSLSGSTGELFF
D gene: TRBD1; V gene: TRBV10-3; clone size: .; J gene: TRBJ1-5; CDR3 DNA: TGTGCCATCAGTGCAGGGACAGACTATCAGCCCCAGCATTTT; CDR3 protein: CAISAGTDYQPQHF
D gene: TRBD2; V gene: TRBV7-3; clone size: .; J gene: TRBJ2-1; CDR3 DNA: TGTGCCAGCAGCTTAGTCCGTACTAGCGGGAGGCTGGGTGAGCAGTTCTTC; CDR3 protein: CASSLVRTSGRLGEQFF
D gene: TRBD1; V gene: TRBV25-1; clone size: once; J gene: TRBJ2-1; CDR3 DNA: TGTGCCAGCAGTGAATCGGGGCAGGGGGAAGATGAGCAGTTCTTC; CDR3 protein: CASSESGQGEDEQFF
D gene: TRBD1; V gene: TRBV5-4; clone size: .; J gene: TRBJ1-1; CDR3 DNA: TGTGCCAGCAGCTCAACAGGGGGCGCACGGGCCACTGAAGCTTTCTTT; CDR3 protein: CASSSTGGARATEAFF
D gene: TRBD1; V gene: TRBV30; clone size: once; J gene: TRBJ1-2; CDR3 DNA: TGTGCCCTAATCTTAAAACAGGGGGCTAATCGGGACTATGGCTACACCTTC; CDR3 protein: CALILKQGANRDYGYTF
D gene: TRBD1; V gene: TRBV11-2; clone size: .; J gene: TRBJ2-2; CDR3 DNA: TGTGCCAGCAGACGATTCAGGGGGCGGGCGAACACCGGGGAGCTGTTTTTT; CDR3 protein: CASRRFRGRANTGELFF
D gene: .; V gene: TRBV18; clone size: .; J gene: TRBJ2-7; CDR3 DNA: TGTGCCAGCTCTCCAACTCAATCGGGGGAGCAGTACTTC; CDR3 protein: CASSPTQSGEQYF
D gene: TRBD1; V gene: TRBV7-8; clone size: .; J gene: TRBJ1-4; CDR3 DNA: TGTGCCAGCAGCTTGGACAGGACATCGGGTGAAAAACTGTTTTTT; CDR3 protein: CASSLDRTSGEKLFF
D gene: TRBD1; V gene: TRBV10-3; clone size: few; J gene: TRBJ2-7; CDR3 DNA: TGTGCCATCAGTGGCGGGACAGGCGCCTACGAGCAGTACTTC; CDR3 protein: CAISGGTGAYEQYF
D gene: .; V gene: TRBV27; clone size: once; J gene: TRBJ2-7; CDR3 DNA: TGTGCCAGCAGTTTGTTGATTTCGGGGTTTGTTAACGAGCAGTACTTC; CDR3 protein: CASSLLISGFVNEQYF
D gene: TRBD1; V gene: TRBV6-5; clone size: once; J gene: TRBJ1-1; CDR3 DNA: TGTGCCAGCAGTTACGGGACAGAGGATTCTGAAGCTTTCTTT; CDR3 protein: CASSYGTEDSEAFF
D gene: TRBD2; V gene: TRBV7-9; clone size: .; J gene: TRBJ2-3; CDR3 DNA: TGTGCCAGCAGCTTCGTTAGAGCGGGGCTAAACACAGATACGCAGTATTTT; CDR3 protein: CASSFVRAGLNTDTQYF
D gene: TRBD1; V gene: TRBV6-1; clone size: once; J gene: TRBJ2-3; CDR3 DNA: TGTGCCACCCTGACAGGGGATGTGGCAGATACGCAGTATTTT; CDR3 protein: CATLTGDVADTQYF
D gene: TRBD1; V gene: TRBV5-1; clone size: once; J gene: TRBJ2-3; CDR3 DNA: TGCGCCAGCAGCAAGGGGCAGGGGGTGTCGGCAGATACGCAGTATTTT; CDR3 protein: CASSKGQGVSADTQYF